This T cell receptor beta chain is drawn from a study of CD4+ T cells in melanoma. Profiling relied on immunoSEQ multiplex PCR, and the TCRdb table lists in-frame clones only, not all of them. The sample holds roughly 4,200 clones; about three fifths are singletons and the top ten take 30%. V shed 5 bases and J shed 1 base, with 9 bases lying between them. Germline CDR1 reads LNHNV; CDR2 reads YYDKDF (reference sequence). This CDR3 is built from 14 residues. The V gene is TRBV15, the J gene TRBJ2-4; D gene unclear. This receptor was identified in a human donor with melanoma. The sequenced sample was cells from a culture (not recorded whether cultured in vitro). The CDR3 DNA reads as TGTGCCACCAGCGCCAGGCATGCCAAAAACATTCAGTACTTC. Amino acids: CATSARHAKNIQYF.